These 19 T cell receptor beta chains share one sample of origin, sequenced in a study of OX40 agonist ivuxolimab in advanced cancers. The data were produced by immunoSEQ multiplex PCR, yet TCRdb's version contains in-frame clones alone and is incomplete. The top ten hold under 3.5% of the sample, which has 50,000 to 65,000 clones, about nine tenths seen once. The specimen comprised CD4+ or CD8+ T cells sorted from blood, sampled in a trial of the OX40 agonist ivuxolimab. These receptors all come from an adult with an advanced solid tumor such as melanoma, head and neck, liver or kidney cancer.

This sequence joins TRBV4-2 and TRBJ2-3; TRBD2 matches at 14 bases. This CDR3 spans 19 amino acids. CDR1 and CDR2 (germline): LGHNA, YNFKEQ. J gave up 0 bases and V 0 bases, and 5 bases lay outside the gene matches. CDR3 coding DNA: TGTGCCAGCAGCCAAGATGGGACTAGCGGGAGTTCGAGCACAGATACGCAGTATTTT. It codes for CASSQDGTSGSSSTDTQYF.

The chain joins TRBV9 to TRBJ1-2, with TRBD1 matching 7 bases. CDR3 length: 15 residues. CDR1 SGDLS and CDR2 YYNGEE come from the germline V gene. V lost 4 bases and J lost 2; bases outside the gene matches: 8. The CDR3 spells CASSLLWDRNYGYTF. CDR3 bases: TGTGCCAGCAGCCTACTATGGGACAGAAACTATGGCTACACCTTC.

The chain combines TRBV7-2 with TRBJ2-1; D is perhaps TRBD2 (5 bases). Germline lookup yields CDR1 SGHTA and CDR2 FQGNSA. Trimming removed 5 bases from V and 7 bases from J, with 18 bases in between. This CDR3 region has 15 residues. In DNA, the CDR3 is TGTGCCAGCAGCCGAAATTTAGAGGGCCTTAATGAGCAGTTCTTC. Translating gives CASSRNLEGLNEQFF.

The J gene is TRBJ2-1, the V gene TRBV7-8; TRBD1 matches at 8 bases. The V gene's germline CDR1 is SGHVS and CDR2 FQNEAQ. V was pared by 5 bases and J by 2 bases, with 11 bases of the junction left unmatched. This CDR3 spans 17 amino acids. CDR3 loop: CASSLHGQGGTYNEQFF. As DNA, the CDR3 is TGTGCCAGCAGCCTCCATGGACAGGGAGGAACCTACAATGAGCAGTTCTTC. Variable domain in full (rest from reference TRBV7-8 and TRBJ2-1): GAGVSQSPRYKVAKRGQDVALRCDPISGHVSLFWYQQALGQGPEFLTYFQNEAQLDKSGLPSDRFFAERPEGSVSTLKIQRTQQEDSAVYLCASSLHGQGGTYNEQFFGPGTRLTVL.

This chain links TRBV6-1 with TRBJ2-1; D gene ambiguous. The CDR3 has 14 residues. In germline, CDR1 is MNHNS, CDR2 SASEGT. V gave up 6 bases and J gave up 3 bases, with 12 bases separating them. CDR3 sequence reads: CASSSRVGYNEQFF. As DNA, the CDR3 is TGTGCCAGCAGCAGTCGTGTCGGCTACAATGAGCAGTTCTTC.

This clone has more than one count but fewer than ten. CDR3 amino acids: CASSWAVVAEQYF. The CDR3 region has the DNA TGTGCCAGCAGCTGGGCAGTAGTGGCCGAGCAGTACTTC. The rearrangement uses TRBV11-1 and TRBJ2-7; D uncertain. Germline V gene lookup returns CDR1 SGHAT and CDR2 FQDESV (reference sequence). V dropped 4 bases and J dropped 6 bases, with 13 bases sitting between them. This CDR3 contains 13 residues.

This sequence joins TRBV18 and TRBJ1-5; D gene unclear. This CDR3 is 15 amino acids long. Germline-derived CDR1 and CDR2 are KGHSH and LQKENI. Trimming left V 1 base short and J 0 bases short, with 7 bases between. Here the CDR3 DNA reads TGTGCCAGCTCACCACAGACGGATAGCAATCAGCCCCAGCATTTT. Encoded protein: CASSPQTDSNQPQHF.

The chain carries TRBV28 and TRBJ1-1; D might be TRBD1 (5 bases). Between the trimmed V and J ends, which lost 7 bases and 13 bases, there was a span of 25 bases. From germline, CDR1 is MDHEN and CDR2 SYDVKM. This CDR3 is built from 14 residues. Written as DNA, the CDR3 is TGTGCCAGCACTTCCCCGGGGACTCGAGTTTTGGTTTTCTTT. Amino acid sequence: CASTSPGTRVLVFF.

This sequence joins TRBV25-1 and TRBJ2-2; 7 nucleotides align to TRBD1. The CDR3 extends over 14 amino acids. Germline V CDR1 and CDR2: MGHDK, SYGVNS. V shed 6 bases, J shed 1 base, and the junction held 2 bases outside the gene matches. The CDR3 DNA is TGTGCCAGCAGGGGACAGCTGAACACCGGGGAGCTGTTTTTT. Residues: CASRGQLNTGELFF.

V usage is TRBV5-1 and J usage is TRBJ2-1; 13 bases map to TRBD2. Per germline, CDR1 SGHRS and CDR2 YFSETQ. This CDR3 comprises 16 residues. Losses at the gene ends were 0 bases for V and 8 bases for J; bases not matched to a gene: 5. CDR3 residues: CASSLVPGLAGYEQFF. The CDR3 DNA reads TGCGCCAGCAGCTTGGTACCGGGACTAGCGGGATATGAGCAGTTCTTC. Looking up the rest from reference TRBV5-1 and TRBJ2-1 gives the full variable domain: KAGVTQTPRYLIKTRGQQVTLSCSPISGHRSVSWYQQTPGQGLQFLFEYFSETQRNKGNFPGRFSGRQFSNSRSEMNVSTLELGDSALYLCASSLVPGLAGYEQFFGPGTRLTVL.

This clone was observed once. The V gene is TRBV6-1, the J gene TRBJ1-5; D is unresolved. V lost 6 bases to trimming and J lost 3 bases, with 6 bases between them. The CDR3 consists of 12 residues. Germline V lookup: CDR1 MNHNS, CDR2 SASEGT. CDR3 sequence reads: CASRAYNQPQHF. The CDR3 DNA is TGTGCCAGCAGGGCTTACAATCAGCCCCAGCATTTT.

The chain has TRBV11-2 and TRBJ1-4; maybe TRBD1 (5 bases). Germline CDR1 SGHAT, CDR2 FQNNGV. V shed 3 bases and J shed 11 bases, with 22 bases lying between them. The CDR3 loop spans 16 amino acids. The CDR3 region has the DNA TGTGCCAGCAGCTTCCTCCGGGGCAGGACGACTATGAAACTGTTTTTT. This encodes CASSFLRGRTTMKLFF.

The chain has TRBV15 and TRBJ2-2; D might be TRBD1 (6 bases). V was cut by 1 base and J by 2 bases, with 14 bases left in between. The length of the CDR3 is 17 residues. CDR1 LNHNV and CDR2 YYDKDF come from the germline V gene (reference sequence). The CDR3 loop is CATSRGKTGFNTGELFF. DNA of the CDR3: TGTGCCACCAGCAGAGGGAAAACAGGGTTCAACACCGGGGAGCTGTTTTTT.

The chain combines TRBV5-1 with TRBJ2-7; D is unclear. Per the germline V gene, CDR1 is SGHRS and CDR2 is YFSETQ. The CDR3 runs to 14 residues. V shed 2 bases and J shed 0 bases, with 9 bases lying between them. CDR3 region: CASSFFAGSYEQYF. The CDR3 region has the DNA TGCGCCAGCAGCTTTTTTGCCGGCTCCTACGAGCAGTACTTC.

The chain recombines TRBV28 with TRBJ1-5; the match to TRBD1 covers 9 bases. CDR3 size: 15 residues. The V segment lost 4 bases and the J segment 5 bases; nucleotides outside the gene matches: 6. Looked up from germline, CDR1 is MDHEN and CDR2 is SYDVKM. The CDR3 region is CASSSRDRVDQPQHF. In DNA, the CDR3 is TGTGCCAGCAGTTCGAGGGACAGGGTTGATCAGCCCCAGCATTTT.

The CDR3 region is CASSPTYQGGEKLFF. The CDR3 DNA follows: TGTGCCAGCAGTCCCACCTACCAGGGTGGAGAAAAACTGTTTTTT. The rearrangement joins TRBV6-5 to TRBJ1-4; D possibly corresponds to TRBD1 (5 bases). The germline V gene has CDR1 MNHEY and CDR2 SVGAGI. CDR3 size: 15 residues. Trimming took 5 bases from V and 8 from J, leaving 18 bases between them.

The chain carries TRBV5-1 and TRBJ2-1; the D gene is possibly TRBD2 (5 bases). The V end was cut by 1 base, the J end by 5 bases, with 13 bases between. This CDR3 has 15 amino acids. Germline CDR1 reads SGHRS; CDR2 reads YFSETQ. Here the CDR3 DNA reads TGCGCCAGCAGCTTGTATGGACTGTTGAACAATGAGCAGTTCTTC. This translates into CASSLYGLLNNEQFF.

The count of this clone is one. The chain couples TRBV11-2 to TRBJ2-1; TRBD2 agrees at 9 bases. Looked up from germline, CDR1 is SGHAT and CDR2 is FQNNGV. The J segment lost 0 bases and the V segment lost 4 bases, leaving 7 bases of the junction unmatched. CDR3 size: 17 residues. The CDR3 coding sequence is TGTGCCAGCAGCTCCGCGGGGGGGGAGGGCTCCTACAATGAGCAGTTCTTC. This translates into CASSSAGGEGSYNEQFF. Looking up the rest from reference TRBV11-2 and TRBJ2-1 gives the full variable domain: EAGVAQSPRYKIIEKRQSVAFWCNPISGHATLYWYQQILGQGPKLLIQFQNNGVVDDSQLPKDRFSAERLKGVDSTLKIQPAKLEDSAVYLCASSSAGGEGSYNEQFFGPGTRLTVL.

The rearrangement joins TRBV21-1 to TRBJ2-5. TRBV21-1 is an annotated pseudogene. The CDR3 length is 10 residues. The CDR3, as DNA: TGTGCCAGCAAATGGGAGACCCAGTACTTC. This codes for CASKWETQYF.